This T cell receptor (beta chain) was observed in a study of cytomegalovirus exposure and HLA in healthy donors. The CDR3 spans 14 residues. Germline V gene data show CDR1 as MNHNY and CDR2 as SVGAGI (reference sequence). V shed 5 bases and J 5 bases; nucleotides not matched to a gene: 6. TCRdb's copy holds only in-frame clones and misses some; the assay was immunoSEQ multiplex PCR. The sample records about 170,000 clones, around nine tenths being singletons. The chain has TRBV6-6 and TRBJ1-1, with 9 bases matching TRBD1. The sequenced sample was PBMCs. The source is a man aged 18 to 30 in good health and CMV-seropositive. The CDR3 DNA follows: TGTGCCAGCAGTGGACGACAGGGGGGTACTGAAGCTTTCTTT. Protein sequence: CASSGRQGGTEAFF.